There are a few counts of the clone carrying this T cell receptor (beta chain). Its antigen is not identified. It was 5'RACE with constant-segment primers that produced the TCR alpha and TCR beta cDNA libraries, which carried sample barcodes and UMIs. TCRdb redid the calling of the 5' RACE reads with MiXCR, one entry per CDR3 protein. The repertoire includes about 55,000 distinct CDR3 sequences, 9.5% of them detected once, and 0.9% to 1.5% sits in the top ten. The data were obtained in a study of T-cell memory formation after mild COVID-19. Whole-study results and caveats: A second wave expanding day 15 to 37 was CD4+-biased; contracting clones were balanced.

The CDR3 loop spans 17 amino acids. Germline V gives CDR1 DFQATT, CDR2 SNEGSKA (reference sequence). Trimming removed 2 bases at V and 3 bases at J, with 19 bases between. Sequenced material: PBMCs or a T cell subset sorted from them (not recorded which). The chain is built from TRBV20-1 and TRBJ2-2, with a tentative D call TRBD2 (5 bases). The TCR was taken from a man aged 18 to 30 who had mild COVID-19 (a few samples of this study predate the infection). Cell type and time point are not known. The DNA of the CDR3 is TGCAGTGCTAGACCCGGACTTAGGCGGGCGGACACCGGGGAGCTGTTTTTT. Encoded protein: CSARPGLRRADTGELFF.